The 10 T cell receptor beta chains below were found in one sample sequenced in a study of T cells in Graves' hyperthyroidism and ophthalmopathy. RNA transcripts gave rise to amplified TCR beta CDR3 regions. When the TCR CDR3 underwent first-round RT-PCR, the HTBI primer set was used. Each CDR3 protein gets one entry after TCRdb re-called the multiplex PCR reads with MiXCR. The sample carries 470,000 or so distinct CDR3 sequences, about a fifth recorded once. Material: blood. These receptors all come from a man aged 18-30 years with Graves' hyperthyroidism.

This clonotype has ten or more counts. The chain couples TRBV28 to TRBJ2-7; 7 bases are a match to TRBD1. The CDR3 runs to 14 residues. V shed 1 base and J 1 base; nucleotides not matched to a gene: 1. Germline V gene lookup returns CDR1 MDHEN and CDR2 SYDVKM. CDR3 loop: CASSLSGQSYEQYF. The CDR3 DNA reads TGTGCCAGCAGTTTATCGGGACAGTCCTACGAGCAGTACTTC.

This clonotype was observed at least ten times. The chain is built from TRBV12-3 or TRBV12-4 and TRBJ1-2; no definite D call. V was clipped by 6 bases and J by 5 bases, with 16 bases between them. This CDR3 contains 14 residues. CDR3 loop: CASSTFGKGYGYTF. The CDR3 nucleotides read TGTGCCAGCAGCACCTTCGGGAAGGGATATGGCTACACCTTC.

This clonotype was counted between two and nine times. It may be a read error: a sequence one base away is much more abundant. CDR3 coding DNA: TGTGCCAGCAGTTTATGGGCCCTTGATGACAGGAACACTGAAGCTCTCTTT. Encoded protein: CASSLWALDDRNTEALF. The chain uses TRBV28 and TRBJ1-1; TRBD1 might be the D (6 bases). In germline, CDR1 is MDHEN, CDR2 SYDVKM. This CDR3 is built from 17 residues.

As to this clonotype: Lacking the conserved final phenylalanine or tryptophan, this CDR3 likely reflects a read error. J is TRBJ2-7 and V is TRBV2; TRBD2 matches 11 bases. Losses at the gene ends were 3 bases for V and 0 bases for J; bases not matched to a gene: 10. The CDR3 is 18 residues long. Per germline, CDR1 SNHLY and CDR2 FYNNEI. CDR3 loop: CASSESRTSGPSSYEQYY. For the CDR3, the DNA is TGTGCCAGCAGTGAGTCCCGGACTAGCGGGCCCAGCTCCTACGAGCAGTACTAC.

This chain uses TRBV6-5 with TRBJ2-7; 7 bases align to TRBD1. The length of the CDR3 is 16 residues. CDR1 and CDR2 from the germline V gene are MNHEY and SVGAGI. V shed 8 bases and J 3 bases; nucleotides not matched to a gene: 16. The CDR3 reads CASVHPSGQSLYEQYF. In DNA, the CDR3 is TGTGCCAGCGTTCATCCTTCGGGACAGAGCCTCTACGAGCAGTACTTC.

This clonotype was recorded many times. The chain couples TRBV24-1 to TRBJ1-1; D not certain. The CDR3 runs 12 residues. Germline loops: CDR1 KGHDR, CDR2 SFDVKD. The V gene lost 7 bases and the J gene lost 8 bases, with 13 bases spanning the gap. CDR3 sequence: CATRSPAGEAFF. DNA of the CDR3: TGTGCCACCAGGTCTCCTGCAGGAGAAGCTTTCTTT.

This clonotype was counted many times. The V call is TRBV5-5, the J call TRBJ1-5, with D unresolved. Germline V CDR1 and CDR2: SGHKS, YYEKEE (reference sequence). Trimming pared 4 bases from V and 2 bases from J, leaving 13 bases between. This CDR3 region has 15 residues. CDR3 region: CASSLSFGGNQPQHF. CDR3 bases: TGTGCCAGCAGCCTAAGTTTTGGGGGCAATCAGCCCCAGCATTTT. The whole variable domain, remainder taken from reference TRBV5-5 and TRBJ1-5, is DAGVTQSPTHLIKTRGQQVTLRCSPISGHKSVSWYQQVLGQGPQFIFQYYEKEERGRGNFPDRFSARQFPNYSSELNVNALLLGDSALYLCASSLSFGGNQPQHFGDGTRLSIL.

This clonotype has a count of ten or more. The chain uses TRBV6-2 or TRBV6-3 and TRBJ2-3; D is perhaps TRBD2 (6 bases). V lost 0 bases, J lost 4 bases, and 11 bases lay in between. Germline V lookup: CDR1 MNHEY, CDR2 SVGEGT. This CDR3 has 15 amino acids. CDR3 nucleotide sequence: TGTGCCAGCAGTTACTCGGGTAGCGGCTCAGATACGCAGTATTTT. This codes for CASSYSGSGSDTQYF.

This clonotype has a handful of counts. The V gene is TRBV6-1, the J gene TRBJ1-5; D call uncertain. The germline V gene encodes CDR1 MNHNS and CDR2 SASEGT. The CDR3 length is 16 residues. Trimming took off 1 base at V and 0 bases at J, with 10 bases between the two ends. CDR3 in amino acids: CASSEEYIYSNQPQHF. The DNA of the CDR3 is TGTGCCAGCAGTGAAGAATACATCTATAGCAATCAGCCCCAGCATTTT.

This clonotype occurred many times. J is TRBJ1-1 and V is TRBV2; D unresolved. The CDR3 is made up of 14 amino acids. Germline CDR1 SNHLY, CDR2 FYNNEI. The V end was cut by 5 bases, the J end by 5 bases, with 15 bases between. The CDR3 sequence is CASSNAGRSTEAFF. The CDR3 DNA sequence: TGTGCCAGCAGTAACGCGGGGAGAAGTACTGAAGCTTTCTTT.